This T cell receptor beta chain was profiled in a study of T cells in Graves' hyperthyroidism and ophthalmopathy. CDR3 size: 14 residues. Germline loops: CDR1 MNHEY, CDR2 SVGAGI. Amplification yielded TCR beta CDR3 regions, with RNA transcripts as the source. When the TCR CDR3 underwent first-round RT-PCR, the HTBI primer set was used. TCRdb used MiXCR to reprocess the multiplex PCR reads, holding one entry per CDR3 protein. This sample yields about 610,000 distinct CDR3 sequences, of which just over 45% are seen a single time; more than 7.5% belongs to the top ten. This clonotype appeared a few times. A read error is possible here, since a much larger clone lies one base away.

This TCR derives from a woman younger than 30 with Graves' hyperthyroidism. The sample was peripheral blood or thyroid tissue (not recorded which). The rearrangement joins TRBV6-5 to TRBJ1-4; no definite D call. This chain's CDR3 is CASSSRAGNERLFF. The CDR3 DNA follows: TGTGCCAGCAGCTCCCGGGCAGGAAATGAAAGACTGTTTTTT.